This TCR beta chain was observed in a study of blood T cell repertoires in COVID-19 (dated by TCRdb to about 2020). Turning to the overall study: Recovered participants in ImmuneRACE Cohort 3 were defined as having two consecutive negative NP/OP PCR tests, clearance from a healthcare professional, or resolution of symptoms. Samples from collaborators originated in the United States, Italy and Spain and spanned both the acute and convalescent phases of COVID-19. The material from the prospective study consisted of cDNA or gDNA derived from T cells, B-cell-depleted T cells, or PBMCs. Subjects who had been exposed to COVID-19, were actively infected with it, or had recovered from it provided the deeply sampled blood TCRbeta repertoires that made up the dataset. A freely available public database, intended as a resource for researchers studying the immune response to SARS-CoV-2, is where the repertoires were released. Samples came from the ongoing ImmuneRACE study (first 160 participants) plus 1,254 subjects from 6 global collaborators. Nearly every sample came with metadata listing a de-identified subject ID, COVID-19 status, age in years and sex. Where available, HLA class I and class II types were obtained from metadata supplied by the sample provider rather than from assay-based typing.

The study at large found these results: The quantity of clinical and demographic metadata differed by source and by participant and was supplied without curation.

TCRbeta CDR3 regions were amplified from genomic DNA using the immunoSEQ Assay, a bias-controlled multiplex PCR. Per the source publication's procedure: Nucleated cell counts per sample were estimated from amplification of reference gene primers within the assay. To quantify the absolute abundance of each unique TCRbeta CDR3 rearrangement, sequence reads were collapsed and filtered. Productive Simpson clonality was computed per sample as the square root of Simpson's diversity index over productive rearrangements. Not all clones reach the TCRdb copy of this immuneACCESS table, which keeps in-frame sequences only. Checked studies attribute under half of the gap to unresolved V genes and leave the rest unexplained. The DNA was the basis for D and trimming; V, J and clone size are from that table. This sample holds about 170,000 clones; around 80% were observed only once. Together, the top ten hold around 19% of the sample.

CDR1 MNHEY and CDR2 SVGEGT are derived from the germline V gene. Between the V and J ends, shortened by 2 bases and 2 bases respectively, the junction contains 13 bases. The CDR3 has 16 amino acids, counting the end cysteine and phenylalanine. Only the CDR3 part of the read is kept: 48 bases, read in frame from the first base. Concerning this clone: The specificity of this receptor is unknown. No clone much larger than this one lies a single base away; base qualities are absent.

In the prospective study, participants were roughly 18 to 100 years old, resided in 25 or so geographic areas of the United States, and were enrolled through a virtual design. Cohort assignment in the prospective study relied on participant-reported clinical history from a screening survey and a study questionnaire. Mobile phlebotomists in the prospective study collected whole blood, serum and a nasopharyngeal or oropharyngeal swab from every participant. Participants in the prospective study had the option to provide additional blood draws and questionnaires over an approximately 2-month period. Before DNA extraction, prospective study blood samples were shipped either frozen or at room temperature.

The sequence links TRBV6-2 or TRBV6-3 to TRBJ2-4, with the D segment identity uncertain. This receptor was identified in a woman aged 65 to 85 in a cohort exposed to, infected with or recovered from COVID-19 (not recorded which). The sample consisted of PBMCs or T cells enriched from blood (not recorded which). The base sequence is TGTGCCAGCAGTTACCCGTTGCTAGGAACCAAAAACATTCAGTACTTC. The resulting protein is CASSYPLLGTKNIQYF.